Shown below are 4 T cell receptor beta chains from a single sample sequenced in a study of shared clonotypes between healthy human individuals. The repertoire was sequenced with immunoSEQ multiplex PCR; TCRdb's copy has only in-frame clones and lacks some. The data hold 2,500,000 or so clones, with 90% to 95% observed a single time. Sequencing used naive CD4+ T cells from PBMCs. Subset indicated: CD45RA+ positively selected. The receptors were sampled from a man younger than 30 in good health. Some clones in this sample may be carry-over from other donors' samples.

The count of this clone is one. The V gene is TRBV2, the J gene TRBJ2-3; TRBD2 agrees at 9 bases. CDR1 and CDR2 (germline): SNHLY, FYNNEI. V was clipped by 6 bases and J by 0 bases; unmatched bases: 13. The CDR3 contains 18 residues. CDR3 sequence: CASRAAGGAISSTDTQYF. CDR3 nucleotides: TGTGCCAGCAGGGCGGCGGGGGGGGCCATCTCTAGCACAGATACGCAGTATTTT.

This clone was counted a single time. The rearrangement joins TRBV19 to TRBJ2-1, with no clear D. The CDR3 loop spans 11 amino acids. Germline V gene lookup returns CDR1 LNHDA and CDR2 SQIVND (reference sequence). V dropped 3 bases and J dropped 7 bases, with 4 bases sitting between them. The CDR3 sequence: CASSIENEQFF. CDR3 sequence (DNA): TGTGCCAGTAGTATTGAGAATGAGCAGTTCTTC.

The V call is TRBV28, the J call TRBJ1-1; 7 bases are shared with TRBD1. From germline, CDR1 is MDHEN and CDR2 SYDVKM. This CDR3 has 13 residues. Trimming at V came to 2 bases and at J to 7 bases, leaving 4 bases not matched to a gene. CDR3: CASSLRYRGEAFF. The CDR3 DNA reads TGTGCCAGCAGTTTACGCTACAGGGGTGAAGCTTTCTTT. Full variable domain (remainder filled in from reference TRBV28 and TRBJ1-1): DVKVTQSSRYLVKRTGEKVFLECVQDMDHENMFWYRQDPGLGLRLIYFSYDVKMKEKGDIPEGYSVSREKKERFSLILESASTNQTSMYLCASSLRYRGEAFFGQGTRLTVV.

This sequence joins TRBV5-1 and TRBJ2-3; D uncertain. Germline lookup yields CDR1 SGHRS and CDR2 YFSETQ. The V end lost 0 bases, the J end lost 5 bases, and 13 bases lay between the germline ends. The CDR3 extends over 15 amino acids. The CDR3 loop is CASSLEGNRRDTQYF. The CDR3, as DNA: TGCGCCAGCAGCTTGGAGGGTAATAGGAGAGATACGCAGTATTTT.